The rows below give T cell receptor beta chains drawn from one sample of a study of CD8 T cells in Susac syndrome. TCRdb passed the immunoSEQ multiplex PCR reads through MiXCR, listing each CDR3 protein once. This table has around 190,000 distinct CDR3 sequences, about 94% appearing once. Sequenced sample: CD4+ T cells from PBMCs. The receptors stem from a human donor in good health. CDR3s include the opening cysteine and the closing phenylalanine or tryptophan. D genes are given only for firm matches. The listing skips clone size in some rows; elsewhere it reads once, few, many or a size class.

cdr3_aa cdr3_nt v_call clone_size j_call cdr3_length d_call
CASTGRGARTQYF TGTGCCAGCACGGGTAGAGGGGCAAGGACCCAGTACTTC TRBV6-2/TRBV6-3 . TRBJ2-5 13 .
CASSLQTKDEQYF TGTGCCAGCAGCTTGCAGACTAAGGACGAGCAGTACTTC TRBV7-3 . TRBJ2-7 13 .
CASSYVTSGILANTQYF TGTGCCAGCAGTTATGTGACTAGCGGGATACTGGCAAATACGCAGTATTTT TRBV6-5 . TRBJ2-3 17 TRBD2
CSAGGLRISNQETQYF TGCAGTGCTGGGGGACTGAGAATATCTAACCAAGAGACCCAGTACTTC TRBV20-1 . TRBJ2-5 16 .
CAAAYRNYGYTF TGTGCTGCAGCGTACAGGAACTATGGCTACACCTTC TRBV28 . TRBJ1-2 12 .
CASSQQGAGGYTF TGTGCCAGCAGTCAACAGGGGGCTGGTGGCTACACCTTC TRBV12-3/TRBV12-4 . TRBJ1-2 13 TRBD1
CASSLPPSNQPQHF TGTGCCAGCAGCCTCCCGCCCAGCAATCAGCCCCAGCATTTT TRBV6-6 once TRBJ1-5 14 .
CASRKGGNEQFF TGTGCCAGCAGAAAGGGAGGCAATGAGCAGTTCTTC TRBV6-2/TRBV6-3 . TRBJ2-1 12 .
CSVALTFRTEQYF TGCAGCGTTGCCTTGACCTTCCGGACGGAGCAGTACTTC TRBV29-1 . TRBJ2-7 13 .
CSVGLAYTDTQYF TGCAGCGTGGGACTAGCGTACACAGATACGCAGTATTTT TRBV29-1 . TRBJ2-3 13 TRBD2
CASSPRNQPQHF TGTGCCAGTAGTCCCCGCAATCAGCCCCAGCATTTT TRBV19 . TRBJ1-5 12 .
CASVGRSYNEQFF TGTGCCAGCGTCGGGAGGAGCTACAATGAGCAGTTCTTC TRBV28 . TRBJ2-1 13 TRBD2
CASSRASRETQYF TGTGCCAGCAGCCGAGCTAGTAGAGAGACCCAGTACTTC TRBV4-2 . TRBJ2-5 13 .
CSANRLSNQPQHF TGCAGTGCAAACAGACTTAGCAATCAGCCCCAGCATTTT TRBV20-1 . TRBJ1-5 13 .
CSVSNTANTEAFF TGCAGCGTTAGTAACACAGCCAACACTGAAGCTTTCTTT TRBV29-1 once TRBJ1-1 13 .
CATSRGEEDQPQHF TGTGCCACCAGCAGAGGCGAGGAGGATCAGCCCCAGCATTTT TRBV15 once TRBJ1-5 14 .
CASSSGGDLNTEAFF TGTGCCAGCAGCTCAGGGGGTGACCTGAACACTGAAGCTTTCTTT TRBV28 . TRBJ1-1 15 TRBD1
CASRAKDRIGEQYF TGTGCCAGCAGAGCTAAGGACAGAATAGGGGAGCAGTACTTC TRBV2 . TRBJ2-7 14 .
CASSLGTLGAQYF TGTGCCAGCAGCTTAGGGACCCTGGGGGCCCAGTACTTC TRBV7-2 . TRBJ2-5 13 .
CASSQPWGTSTDTQYF TGTGCCAGCAGCCAACCCTGGGGGACCAGCACAGATACGCAGTATTTT TRBV3-1 once TRBJ2-3 16 .
CSVSGVPPSNTGELFF TGCAGCGTGTCTGGGGTTCCCCCCTCGAACACCGGGGAGCTGTTTTTT TRBV29-1 . TRBJ2-2 16 .
CSASPSGRGTGELFF TGCAGCGCCAGTCCTAGCGGGAGAGGGACCGGGGAGCTGTTTTTT TRBV29-1 . TRBJ2-2 15 TRBD2
CAWSVPDRVNQPQHF TGTGCCTGGAGTGTACCGGACAGGGTCAATCAGCCCCAGCATTTT TRBV30 . TRBJ1-5 15 TRBD1
CASRKAGTHNEQFF TGTGCCAGCAGGAAAGCGGGAACCCACAATGAGCAGTTCTTC TRBV6-5 . TRBJ2-1 14 TRBD2
CSVEVPGHEQFF TGCAGCGTTGAAGTCCCCGGACATGAGCAGTTCTTC TRBV29-1 . TRBJ2-1 12 .
CSVARTGAGNTIYF TGCAGCGTCGCTCGGACAGGGGCTGGAAACACCATATATTTT TRBV29-1 . TRBJ1-3 14 TRBD1
CASSPGTGGQRGYTF TGTGCCAGCAGCCCCGGGACAGGGGGGCAGCGGGGCTACACCTTC TRBV6-5 . TRBJ1-2 15 TRBD1
CSGRGREEQFF TGCAGCGGGCGGGGCCGGGAGGAGCAGTTCTTC TRBV29-1 . TRBJ2-1 11 .
CASSQVQGVSSYEQYF TGCGCCAGCAGCCAAGTACAGGGGGTGTCCTCCTACGAGCAGTACTTC TRBV4-3 once TRBJ2-7 16 TRBD1
CSVEALGSLNYGYTF TGCAGCGTTGAAGCCCTCGGAAGCTTAAACTATGGCTACACCTTC TRBV29-1 . TRBJ1-2 15 .
CSARDRGRASGRNEQFF TGCAGTGCTAGAGATCGAGGTAGGGCTAGCGGGCGCAATGAGCAGTTCTTC TRBV20-1 . TRBJ2-1 17 TRBD2
CASSLAETYNEQFF TGTGCCAGCAGTTTAGCGGAGACCTACAATGAGCAGTTCTTC TRBV12-3/TRBV12-4 . TRBJ2-1 14 .
CSAMRQSSYNEQFF TGCAGTGCTATGAGGCAGAGCTCCTACAATGAGCAGTTCTTC TRBV20-1 . TRBJ2-1 14 .
CAWKEWGGSYEQYF TGTGCCTGGAAGGAATGGGGGGGTTCCTACGAGCAGTACTTC TRBV30 once TRBJ2-7 14 TRBD2
CASQGPSYEQYF TGTGCCAGCCAAGGACCCTCCTACGAGCAGTACTTC TRBV3-1 . TRBJ2-7 12 .
CASSVGGLAGVKTQYF TGTGCCAGCAGCGTAGGGGGACTAGCGGGAGTAAAGACCCAGTACTTC TRBV9 . TRBJ2-5 16 TRBD2
CASSLGNRGWHEQYF TGTGCCAGCAGCTTGGGTAACAGGGGATGGCACGAGCAGTACTTC TRBV5-6 once TRBJ2-7 15 TRBD1